The 7 T cell receptor beta chains in this list originate from one sample, sequenced in a study of shared clonotypes between healthy human individuals. As defined, naive CD8 cells were CD45RO-negative and positively selected for CCR7, with terminally differentiated effector memory CD45RA+ cells excluded. Some clones are missing from TCRdb's copy, which holds only in-frame ones; the method was immunoSEQ multiplex PCR. The sample carries approximately 1.9 million clones, roughly 93% recorded once. Sequenced: naive CD8+ T cells from PBMCs. The origin of the receptors is a man aged 18 to 29 in good health. Some clones in this sample may be carry-over from other donors' samples.

With respect to this clone: In the same sample, other DNA sequences code for this CDR3. The chain links TRBV19 to TRBJ2-7; D is possibly TRBD1 or TRBD2 (6 bases each). Germline CDR1 LNHDA, CDR2 SQIVND (reference sequence). The CDR3 has 14 amino acids. The V end lost 0 bases, the J end lost 5 bases, and 11 bases lay between the germline ends. Written as DNA, the CDR3 is TGTGCCAGTAGTATAGATCTGGAGGGGGACGAGCAGTACTTC. Encoded protein: CASSIDLEGDEQYF.

The chain couples TRBV27 to TRBJ2-2; TRBD2 is a possible D gene (6 bases). V dropped 6 bases and J dropped 5 bases, with 19 bases sitting between them. This CDR3 region has 16 residues. From germline, CDR1 is MNHEY and CDR2 SMNVEV (reference sequence). CDR3 protein: CASRKVPGLRTGELFF. The CDR3 DNA follows: TGTGCCAGCAGAAAAGTCCCGGGACTCCGAACCGGGGAGCTGTTTTTT.

The table lists this clone with a count of one. J is TRBJ2-2 and V is TRBV7-3; D not resolved. CDR3 length: 13 amino acids. The germline gives CDR1 SGHTA, CDR2 FQGTGA. Trimming pared 1 base from V and 6 bases from J, leaving 6 bases between. For the CDR3, the DNA is TGTGCCAGCAGCTTAATAGGCTCCGGGGAGCTGTTTTTT. Protein: CASSLIGSGELFF.

The chain uses TRBV4-2 and TRBJ1-4; 8 positions agree with TRBD1. Germline loops: CDR1 LGHNA, CDR2 YNFKEQ. J lost 7 bases, V lost 2 bases, and 9 bases had no gene match. This CDR3 region has 16 residues. CDR3 residues: CASSQPEDRVSEKLFF. CDR3 in DNA: TGTGCCAGCAGCCAACCCGAGGACAGGGTTAGTGAAAAACTGTTTTTT.

The genes are TRBV7-6 and TRBJ2-1, with D perhaps matching TRBD1 (6 bases). This CDR3 is 12 amino acids long. Germline V lookup: CDR1 SGHVS, CDR2 FNYEAQ. Trimming shortened V by 2 bases and J by 9 bases, and 8 bases separated the two germline ends. The CDR3 protein is CASSLRGSEQFF. The CDR3 coding sequence is TGTGCCAGCAGCTTAAGGGGGAGTGAGCAGTTCTTC.

J is TRBJ2-7 and V is TRBV28; 9 nucleotides line up with TRBD2. CDR1 MDHEN and CDR2 SYDVKM come from the germline V gene. This CDR3 contains 15 residues. The V gene end was trimmed by 3 bases and the J gene end by 4 bases; junction bases not matched to a gene: 7. CDR3 coding DNA: TGTGCCAGCAGTTTTCAGGGCGGGGGGGATTACGAGCAGTACTTC. As protein: CASSFQGGGDYEQYF.

Concerning this clone itself: The same CDR3 can be traced to other DNA sequences in this sample. The V and J genes are TRBV10-3 and TRBJ1-1; D gene ambiguous. CDR3 length equals 12 residues. Germline V gene lookup returns CDR1 ENHRY and CDR2 SYGVKD. Trimming took off 6 bases at V and 5 bases at J, with 10 bases between the two ends. The CDR3 region is CAISERGTEAFF. The DNA for the CDR3 is TGTGCCATCAGCGAAAGAGGGACTGAAGCTTTCTTT.